This TCR beta chain came from a study of blood T cell repertoires in COVID-19. About the research overall: COVID-19 samples from acute and convalescent phases originated in the United States, Italy and Spain. Nucleic acid was either cDNA or gDNA, and it came from T cells, B-cell-depleted T cells, or PBMCs.

Under the authors' procedure: Cell counts per sample came from amplifying reference gene primers. Only in-frame clones appear in the TCRdb table, and some are missing; sequencing was by immunoSEQ multiplex PCR. V and J calls plus clone size are reproduced from that table; the DNA served to infer D and trimming. The sample consists of 80,000 to 100,000 clones, around nine tenths of them appearing once. CDR3 size: 15 residues. Looked up from germline, CDR1 is SGHAT and CDR2 is FQNNGV. Trimming at V came to 1 base and at J to 6 bases, leaving 4 bases not matched to a gene. The V gene is TRBV11-2, the J gene TRBJ2-1, with 9 bases identical to TRBD2. This TCR came from a man aged 50-60 years with acute or convalescent COVID-19. Sequencing was carried out using peripheral blood. CDR3 sequence reads: CASSLGSGRFNEQFF. DNA of the CDR3: TGTGCCAGCAGCTTAGGAAGCGGGAGGTTCAATGAGCAGTTCTTC.